The clone carrying this T cell receptor (beta chain) has only a few counts. The target antigen is unknown. The record originates from a study of blood T cells in healthy people across ages. Study-wide results and limits: TCR beta diversity per million T cells fell roughly linearly with age.

The J segment lost 3 bases and the V segment lost 5 bases, leaving 15 bases of the junction unmatched. This CDR3 has 17 amino acids. Germline loops: CDR1 LNHDA, CDR2 SQIVND (reference sequence). Using a J-beta primer mix together with a sample-barcoded 5' primer, a second PCR was run for about 6 to 11 cycles. Every cDNA was tagged by a template-switch adaptor with 12 random nucleotides. MiXCR, applied by TCRdb to the 5' RACE reads, yields one record per CDR3 protein. Of around 1,000,000 distinct CDR3 sequences in the sample, around 25% were seen once. In addition, the sample was reused for a study of T cells of mothers and their children. That source reports: For each mother, over 9.5 million TCR beta CDR3 reads were obtained, and for each child, a few million.

The chain has TRBV19 and TRBJ2-7, with TRBD1 matching 8 bases. The TCR was taken from a girl aged 2-10 years in good health. Specimen: blood. The CDR3 nucleotides are TGTGCCAGTAGTCAGGGGACAGGATCATTGGACTTCTACGAGCAGTACTTC. This encodes CASSQGTGSLDFYEQYF.